The clone carrying this T cell receptor beta chain was seen a single time. Its specificity is unknown. This sample was included in a study of CD8+ T cells in alopecia areata. Overall study: Twice daily, treated patients received 5 to 10 mg of oral tofacitinib. Tofacitinib administration persisted for 6 to 18 months, succeeded by 6 months off drug.

cDNA reverse transcribed from extracted RNA served as the sequencing template. Repertoires were generated with immunoSEQ multiplex PCR, while TCRdb's copy carries only in-frame clones and drops some. The sample lists 190,000 or so clones; 55% to 75% were seen once. Treatment reported: oral pan-JAK inhibitor, 5-10 mg twice daily. Whole-study results and caveats: With tofacitinib ongoing, many expanded lesional clones persisted in both scalp and blood.

Germline V lookup: CDR1 KGHSH, CDR2 LQKENI. Trimming took off 0 bases at V and 4 bases at J, with 9 bases between the two ends. The length of the CDR3 is 14 residues. The source is a human donor with alopecia areata. The J gene is TRBJ1-2, the V gene TRBV18; D not resolved. Here the sequenced sample was CD4+ T cells sorted from blood, taken at week 24, from a patient treated with tofacitinib. The CDR3 DNA follows: TGTGCCAGCTCACCACCGGCGGACTCCTATGGCTACACCTTC. It is translated as CASSPPADSYGYTF.